This T cell receptor beta chain was observed in a study of T cells in Graves' hyperthyroidism and ophthalmopathy. Germline CDR1 LGHNA, CDR2 YSLEER. The CDR3 extends over 15 amino acids. The J segment lost 3 bases and the V segment lost 1 base, leaving 4 bases of the junction unmatched. PBMCs were collected from a roughly 9.7 ml volume of fresh peripheral blood. Concerning this clonotype: The antigen is undetermined.

The TCR beta CDR3 regions underwent amplification using RNA transcripts as the source. RT-PCR in the first round (using the HTBI primer set) targeted the TCR CDR3. TCRdb called the multiplex PCR reads again in MiXCR, with one record for every CDR3 protein. Of around 200,000 distinct CDR3 sequences listed, approximately 16% are singletons. Study results and caveats: Most thyroid-expanded clonotypes above 0.001 were also found in blood.

This chain uses TRBV4-3 with TRBJ2-7, with TRBD1 matching 9 bases. Material: blood. The clonotype was recovered from a man aged 40-49 years with Graves' hyperthyroidism. CDR3 coding DNA: TGCGCCAGCAGCCAAGTACCGGACAGGGGCTACGAGCAGTACTTC. Protein: CASSQVPDRGYEQYF.